These 22 T cell receptor beta chains were sequenced from one sample in a study of blood T cells in healthy people across ages. Next came a second PCR, run for roughly 6 to 11 cycles, which used a sample-barcoded 5' primer along with a J-beta primer mix. One entry per CDR3 protein, called by TCRdb with MiXCR from the 5' RACE reads. Among about 290,000 distinct CDR3 sequences listed, less than 30% were seen once. Source material: blood. The origin of the receptors is a woman aged 65 to 85 in good health.

In regard to this clonotype: No conserved phenylalanine or tryptophan is present at the end of the CDR3, so a read error is the likely explanation. The chain has TRBV7-2 and TRBJ1-4; no clear D. Germline values: CDR1 SGHTA, CDR2 FQGNSA. V was cut by 1 base and J by 8 bases, with 8 bases left in between. This CDR3 has 13 amino acids. Here the CDR3 reads CASSLVQREKLFL. In DNA, the CDR3 is TGTGCCAGCAGCTTAGTTCAGAGGGAAAAACTGTTTCTT.

This clonotype appeared a few times. This chain links TRBV28 with TRBJ1-1; the D is unclear. The ends were cut back, 6 bases at V and 4 bases at J, with 9 bases in the middle. The length of the CDR3 is 12 residues. In germline, CDR1 is MDHEN, CDR2 SYDVKM. The CDR3 reads CASRAGSTEAFF. In nucleotides, the CDR3 is TGTGCCAGCAGGGCCGGGAGCACTGAAGCTTTCTTT.

In its sample, this clonotype was seen many times. The chain recombines TRBV29-1 with TRBJ1-5; D is perhaps TRBD1 (6 bases). The CDR3 extends over 13 amino acids. CDR1 and CDR2 (germline): SQVTM, ANQGSEA. The V end lost 5 bases, the J end lost 1 base, and 9 bases lay between the germline ends. The chain's CDR3 is CSVSRGSNQPQHF. The CDR3 DNA sequence: TGCAGCGTTTCAAGGGGGAGCAATCAGCCCCAGCATTTT.

This clonotype was detected many times. The chain employs TRBV28 and TRBJ1-2, with TRBD1 as a possible D gene (5 bases). The V and J ends lost 6 bases and 2 bases respectively, with 7 bases between them. The germline V gene has CDR1 MDHEN and CDR2 SYDVKM. The CDR3 loop spans 12 amino acids. CDR3: CASSSGNYGYTF. For the CDR3, the DNA is TGTGCCAGCAGCTCAGGGAACTATGGCTACACCTTC.

The gene calls are TRBV20-1 and TRBJ2-5; possible D gene TRBD1, 5 bases. The CDR3 is 15 residues long. Trimming left V 4 bases short and J 5 bases short, with 20 bases between. Germline CDR1 reads DFQATT; CDR2 reads SNEGSKA (reference sequence). The CDR3 loop is CSATPPVRGRETQYF. CDR3 coding DNA: TGCAGTGCTACGCCGCCCGTAAGGGGTCGGGAGACCCAGTACTTC.

This clonotype occurred a few times. The chain employs TRBV28 and TRBJ2-1, with 8 bases matching TRBD1. With 4 bases clipped from V and 0 bases from J, the junction kept 11 bases outside the gene matches. This CDR3 region has 18 residues. Germline V gives CDR1 MDHEN, CDR2 SYDVKM. This CDR3 is CASSSRTGKGSSYNEQFF. The CDR3 DNA reads as TGTGCCAGCAGTTCAAGGACAGGGAAGGGGTCCTCCTACAATGAGCAGTTCTTC.

J is TRBJ1-1 and V is TRBV28; D remains unclear. This CDR3 contains 14 residues. Per germline, CDR1 MDHEN and CDR2 SYDVKM. The ends were cut back, 4 bases at V and 1 base at J, with 10 bases in the middle. The CDR3: CASSSGAANTEAFF. The CDR3 coding sequence is TGTGCCAGCAGTTCGGGAGCAGCGAACACTGAAGCTTTCTTT.

This clonotype was seen only a few times. This chain joins TRBV29-1 and TRBJ1-2, with 7 bases identical to TRBD1. The CDR3 contains 12 residues. Unmatched junction bases numbered 7, after V lost 6 bases and J lost 6 bases. Germline CDR1 and CDR2: SQVTM and ANQGSEA. CDR3: CSVLTGTDGYTF. The CDR3, as DNA: TGCAGCGTCCTGACGGGGACAGATGGCTACACCTTC.

There are a few counts of this clonotype. This chain uses TRBV9 with TRBJ2-1; 11 bases agree with TRBD2. The DNA end is a closer match to TRBJ2-7, so the J assignment may be wrong. This CDR3 has 15 amino acids. Germline V gene data show CDR1 as SGDLS and CDR2 as YYNGEE. CDR3 bases: TGTGCCAGCAGCCCCTCCGGGACTAGCGGAGCCGAGCAGTACTTC. It encodes CASSPSGTSGAEQYF.

This clonotype has a handful of counts. V gene TRBV2 combines with J gene TRBJ2-5; no firm D call. V was pared by 4 bases and J by 2 bases, with 8 bases between. Germline V gene data show CDR1 as SNHLY and CDR2 as FYNNEI. The CDR3 length is 13 residues. The chain's CDR3 is CASSGGPQETQYF. For the CDR3, the DNA is TGTGCCAGCAGTGGAGGACCACAAGAGACCCAGTACTTC.

The chain employs TRBV28 and TRBJ2-1; D remains ambiguous. Germline CDR1 and CDR2: MDHEN and SYDVKM. Trimming took 3 bases from V and 0 from J, leaving 15 bases between them. The CDR3 runs 17 residues. In nucleotides, the CDR3 is TGTGCCAGCAGTTTCCGAAACACGGTGGGCTCCTACAATGAGCAGTTCTTC. Translating gives CASSFRNTVGSYNEQFF.

The chain couples TRBV29-1 to TRBJ2-1; D might be TRBD2 (6 bases). CDR1 SQVTM and CDR2 ANQGSEA come from the germline V gene. V dropped 5 bases and J dropped 4 bases, with 15 bases sitting between them. The CDR3 contains 14 residues. CDR3 DNA: TGCAGCGTTCCCCGGGGTAGCGGTTACAATGAGCAGTTCTTC. Its translation: CSVPRGSGYNEQFF.

The chain carries TRBV7-9 and TRBJ2-1; D may be TRBD2 (6 bases). This CDR3 region has 16 residues. The V and J ends lost 4 bases and 4 bases respectively, with 17 bases between them. CDR1 is SEHNR, CDR2 FQNEAQ, per germline (reference sequence). CDR3 amino acids: CASSSPRAGTYNEQFF. Written as DNA, the CDR3 is TGTGCCAGCAGCTCCCCACGAGCGGGCACGTACAATGAGCAGTTCTTC. The full variable domain, its missing parts supplied by reference TRBV7-9 and TRBJ2-1, is DTGVSQNPRHKITKRGQNVTFRCDPISEHNRLYWYRQTLGQGPEFLTYFQNEAQLEKSRLLSDRFSAERPKGSFSTLEIQRTEQGDSAMYLCASSSPRAGTYNEQFFGPGTRLTVL.

This clonotype was detected a few times. The rearrangement links TRBV25-1 to TRBJ2-7; 12 positions agree with TRBD2. The V gene end was trimmed by 2 bases and the J gene end by 2 bases; junction bases not matched to a gene: 1. This CDR3 contains 15 residues. CDR1 and CDR2 (germline): MGHDK, SYGVNS. The CDR3 sequence is CASSEGLAGTYEQYF. CDR3 coding DNA: TGTGCCAGCAGTGAAGGACTAGCGGGAACCTACGAGCAGTACTTC.

The chain uses TRBV29-1 and TRBJ2-7, with D maybe TRBD2 (5 bases). The CDR3 length is 11 residues. V lost 4 bases, J lost 4 bases, and 8 bases lay in between. Germline V lookup: CDR1 SQVTM, CDR2 ANQGSEA. The CDR3 coding sequence is TGCAGCGTTGGTTCGGGGTACGAGCAGTACTTC. This codes for CSVGSGYEQYF.

This clonotype was picked up many times. The chain has TRBV4-2 and TRBJ2-7; D might be TRBD1 (5 bases). Trimming took 0 bases from V and 6 from J, leaving 9 bases between them. CDR1 is LGHNA and CDR2 is YNFKEQ in the germline V gene. This CDR3 comprises 13 residues. DNA of the CDR3: TGTGCCAGCAGCCAAGATGAAGGGGCCGAGCAGTACTTC. This sequence encodes CASSQDEGAEQYF.

The rearrangement links TRBV29-1 to TRBJ2-5, with D unclear. Trimming cost V 7 bases and J 2 bases, with 17 bases left between them. CDR3 size: 14 residues. Germline V CDR1 and CDR2: SQVTM, ANQGSEA. This CDR3 reads CSGKIGRNQETQYF. Written as DNA, the CDR3 is TGCAGCGGAAAAATAGGTCGGAATCAAGAGACCCAGTACTTC. Supplemented by reference TRBV29-1 and TRBJ2-5, the full variable domain reads SAVISQKPSRDICQRGTSLTIQCQVDSQVTMMFWYRQQPGQSLTLIATANQGSEATYESGFVIDKFPISRPNLTFSTLTVSNMSPEDSSIYLCSGKIGRNQETQYFGPGTRLLVL.

The V call is TRBV14, the J call TRBJ2-7, with D unclear. The CDR3 runs to 15 residues. V gave up 4 bases and J gave up 1 base, with 14 bases separating them. In germline, CDR1 is SGHDN, CDR2 FVKESK. This chain's CDR3 is CASSPKPGPSYEQYF. CDR3 DNA sequence: TGTGCCAGCAGCCCTAAGCCGGGCCCTTCCTACGAGCAGTACTTC. Full variable domain (missing parts from reference TRBV14 and TRBJ2-7): EAGVTQFPSHSVIEKGQTVTLRCDPISGHDNLYWYRRVMGKEIKFLLHFVKESKQDESGMPNNRFLAERTGGTYSTLKVQPAELEDSGVYFCASSPKPGPSYEQYFGPGTRLTVT.

The CDR3 reads CASSEAVRDFQETQYF. CDR3 nucleotides: TGTGCCAGCAGTGAAGCTGTACGGGACTTTCAAGAGACCCAGTACTTC. The genes are TRBV6-1 and TRBJ2-5; D may be TRBD2 (6 bases). CDR1 is MNHNS and CDR2 is SASEGT in the germline V gene. CDR3 length: 16 amino acids. Between the trimmed V and J ends, which lost 0 bases and 2 bases, there was a span of 13 bases.

This chain uses TRBV9 with TRBJ1-4; 8 positions match TRBD1. The CDR3 has 16 residues. Trimming at V came to 0 bases and at J to 1 base, leaving 2 bases not matched to a gene. Germline values: CDR1 SGDLS, CDR2 YYNGEE. CDR3 coding DNA: TGTGCCAGCAGCGTAGGGACAGGGAGAACTAATGAAAAACTGTTTTTT. It codes for CASSVGTGRTNEKLFF. Based on the CDR3 plus reference TRBV9 and TRBJ1-4, the full variable domain is DSGVTQTPKHLITATGQRVTLRCSPRSGDLSVYWYQQSLDQGLQFLIQYYNGEERAKGNILERFSAQQFPDLHSELNLSSLELGDSALYFCASSVGTGRTNEKLFFGSGTQLSVL.

This clonotype was recorded a few times. The chain carries TRBV3-1 and TRBJ2-5, with D possibly being TRBD1 or TRBD2 (5 bases each). The end of the DNA aligns better with TRBJ2-7, so the J call may be wrong. This CDR3 spans 15 amino acids. Germline V gene data show CDR1 as LGHDT and CDR2 as YNNKEL (reference sequence). This chain's CDR3 is CASGTPGVSYYEQYF. CDR3 in DNA: TGTGCCAGCGGGACCCCGGGCGTAAGCTACTACGAGCAGTACTTC.

V gene TRBV9 combines with J gene TRBJ1-6; 10 nucleotides match TRBD1. Trimming took 3 bases from V and 9 from J; bases not matched to a gene: 6. This CDR3 spans 15 amino acids. Germline CDR1 and CDR2: SGDLS and YYNGEE. The CDR3 nucleotides read TGTGCCAGCAGCGCGGCCGGGACAGGGGCTTCACCCCTCCACTTT. Translated: CASSAAGTGASPLHF.